This is a list of T cell receptor beta chains from one sample in a study of shared clonotypes between healthy human individuals. Sequencing was performed with immunoSEQ multiplex PCR; in TCRdb, only in-frame clones are kept and a portion is missing. Of about 670,000 clones listed, about 78% are singletons. Sequencing was carried out using memory CD4+ T cells sorted from blood. The receptors were gathered from a woman aged 25 to 39 in good health. CDR3s leave out the opening cysteine and the closing phenylalanine or tryptophan. For some rows the clone size is stated as once, few or many, or as a class when expanded; others skip it.

V: TRBV5-8
size: once
length: 13
CDR3: ASSYRTGSNQPQH

V: TRBV7-3
size: NA
length: 14
CDR3: ASSLEAGGATGELF

V: TRBV9
size: NA
length: 15
CDR3: ASSVGLAGDSYNEQF

V: TRBV19
size: many
length: 13
CDR3: ASSIRGAQTNEQF

V: TRBV2
size: NA
length: 11
CDR3: ASGTEYSYEQY

V: TRBV5-6
size: few
length: 12
CDR3: ASSLILRDTEAF

V: TRBV11-2
size: NA
length: 16
CDR3: ASSVGGETSGSYNEQF

V: TRBV7-7
size: NA
length: 13
CDR3: ASSLVRSSPETQY

V: TRBV5-1
size: once
length: 13
CDR3: ASSGDRAARYEQY

V: TRBV30
size: once
length: 12
CDR3: AWRRSSSYNEQF

V: TRBV19
size: once
length: 13
CDR3: ASSITSGTITGQF

V: TRBV19
size: NA
length: 13
CDR3: ASSRGHRNTGELF